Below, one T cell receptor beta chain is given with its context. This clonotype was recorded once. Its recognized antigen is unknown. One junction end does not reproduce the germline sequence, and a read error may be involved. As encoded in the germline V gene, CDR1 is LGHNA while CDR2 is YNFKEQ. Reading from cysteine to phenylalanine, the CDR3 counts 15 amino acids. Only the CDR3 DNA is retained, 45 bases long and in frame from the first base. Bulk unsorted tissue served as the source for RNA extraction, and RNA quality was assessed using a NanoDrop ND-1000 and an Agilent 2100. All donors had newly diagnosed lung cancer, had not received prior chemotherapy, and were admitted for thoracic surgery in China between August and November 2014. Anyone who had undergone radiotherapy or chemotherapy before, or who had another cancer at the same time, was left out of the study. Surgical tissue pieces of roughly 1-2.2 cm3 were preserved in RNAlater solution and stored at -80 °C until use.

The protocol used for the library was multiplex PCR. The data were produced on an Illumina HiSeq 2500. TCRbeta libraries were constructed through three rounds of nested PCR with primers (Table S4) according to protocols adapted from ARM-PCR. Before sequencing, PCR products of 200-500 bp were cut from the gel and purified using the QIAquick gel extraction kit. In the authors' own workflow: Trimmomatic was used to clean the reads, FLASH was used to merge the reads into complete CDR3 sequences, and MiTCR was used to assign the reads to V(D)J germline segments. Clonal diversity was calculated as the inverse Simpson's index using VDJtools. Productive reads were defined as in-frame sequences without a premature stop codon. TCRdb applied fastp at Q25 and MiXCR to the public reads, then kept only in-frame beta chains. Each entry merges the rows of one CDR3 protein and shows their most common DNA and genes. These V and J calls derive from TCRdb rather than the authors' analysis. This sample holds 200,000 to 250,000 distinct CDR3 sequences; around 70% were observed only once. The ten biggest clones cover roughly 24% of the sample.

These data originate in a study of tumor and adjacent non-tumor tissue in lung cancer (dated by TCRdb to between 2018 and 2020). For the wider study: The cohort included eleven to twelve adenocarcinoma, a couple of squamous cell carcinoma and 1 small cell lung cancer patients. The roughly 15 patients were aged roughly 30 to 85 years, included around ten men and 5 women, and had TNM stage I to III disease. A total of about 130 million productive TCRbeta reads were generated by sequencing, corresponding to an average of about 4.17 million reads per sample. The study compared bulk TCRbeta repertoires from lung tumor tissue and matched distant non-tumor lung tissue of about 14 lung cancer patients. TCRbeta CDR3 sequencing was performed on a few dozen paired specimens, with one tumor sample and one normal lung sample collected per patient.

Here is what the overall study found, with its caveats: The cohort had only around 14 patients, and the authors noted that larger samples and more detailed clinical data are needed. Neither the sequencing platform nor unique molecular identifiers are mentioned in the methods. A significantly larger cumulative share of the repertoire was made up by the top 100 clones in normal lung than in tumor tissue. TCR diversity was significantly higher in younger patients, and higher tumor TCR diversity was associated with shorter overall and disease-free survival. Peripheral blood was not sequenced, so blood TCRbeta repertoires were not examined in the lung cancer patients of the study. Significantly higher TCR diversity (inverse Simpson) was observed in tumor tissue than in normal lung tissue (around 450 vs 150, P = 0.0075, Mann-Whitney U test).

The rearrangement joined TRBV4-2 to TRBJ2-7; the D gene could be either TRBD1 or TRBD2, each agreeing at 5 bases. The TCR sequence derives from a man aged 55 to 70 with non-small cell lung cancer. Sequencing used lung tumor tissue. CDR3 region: CVSSQDLGDLGDQYF. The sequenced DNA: TGTGTCAGCAGCCAAGATTTAGGGGATCTGGGGGATCAGTACTTC.